A selection of T cell receptor beta chains follows, all from one sample in a study of monozygotic twins with inflammatory bowel disease. TCRdb reworked the 5' RACE reads into one entry per CDR3 protein, no DNA. The table lists approximately 400,000 distinct CDR3 sequences. The material sequenced was blood. The receptors originated from a human donor with ulcerative colitis or Crohn's disease, or a healthy co-twin of an affected twin (not recorded which). The CDR3 runs from the conserved cysteine through the conserved F or W. Fields, in order: V gene, J gene, CDR3 protein.

TRBV27	TRBJ2-3	CASSPSLTDTQYF
TRBV4-3	TRBJ2-5	CASSQDLRGRASKEETQYF
TRBV13	TRBJ2-7	CASSLATAGRRYEQYF
TRBV7-2	TRBJ1-5	CASSSTGDLNQPQHF
TRBV5-1	TRBJ2-2	CASETGATGELFF
TRBV5-1	TRBJ1-1	CASSLFPPDRDLNTEAFF
TRBV4-1	TRBJ1-3	CASSPSASSGNTIYF
TRBV12-3/TRBV12-4	TRBJ2-1	CASSLLAGVSLVQFF
TRBV7-8	TRBJ2-2	CASSQLRLGTNTGELFF
TRBV7-2	TRBJ2-3	CAISLARAYTDTQYF
TRBV4-2	TRBJ2-3	CASSPLARLAGGMGTDTQYF
TRBV2	TRBJ1-5	CASSGQGADQPQHF
TRBV2	TRBJ1-2	CASSERQGGRYGYTF
TRBV12-3/TRBV12-4	TRBJ2-4	CASLPRTGDENIQYF
TRBV7-9	TRBJ2-2	CASSSLGRVGTGELFF
TRBV5-1	TRBJ1-6	CASSLGTTVRDSPLHF
TRBV5-6	TRBJ2-5	CASSWDREETHYF
TRBV24-1	TRBJ2-1	CATSANRGGAYNEQFF
TRBV29-1	TRBJ2-2	CSVEGPGENTGELFF
TRBV5-1	TRBJ2-4	CASSSTGTVKNIQYF
TRBV5-1	TRBJ2-3	CASSLAGTSTDTQYF
TRBV11-2	TRBJ2-3	CASSNPELAGTSTDTQYF
TRBV9	TRBJ2-1	CASSPSGGAANEQFF
TRBV24-1	TRBJ1-2	CATSDQQGYGYTF
TRBV12-3/TRBV12-4	TRBJ2-5	CASSLGGALQETQYF
TRBV7-6	TRBJ2-1	CASSIGSSYNEQFF
TRBV12-3/TRBV12-4	TRBJ2-1	CASSFQGRGSNEQFF
TRBV20-1	TRBJ2-3	CSASAGLAGPGTDTQYF
TRBV4-1	TRBJ2-3	CASSQVVGVRSRGDTDTQYF
TRBV5-1	TRBJ1-2	CASSHVSPTNYGYTF
TRBV27	TRBJ2-6	CASSFDRGAWGANVLTF
TRBV12-3/TRBV12-4	TRBJ2-7	CASSLQAPYEQYF
TRBV5-1	TRBJ2-2	CASSSDLLRVRRTGELFF
TRBV5-4	TRBJ2-7	CASSERAGTAYEQYF
TRBV4-1	TRBJ2-7	CASSVNAGLEQYF
TRBV27	TRBJ2-4	CASSELGGAKNIQYF
TRBV7-9	TRBJ1-2	CASSSHRGPVYGYTF
TRBV24-1	TRBJ1-1	CATSDVGGNTEAFF
TRBV5-4	TRBJ1-6	CASSLARDRLRAGNSPLHF